One and the same sample provided the 21 T cell receptor beta chains below, sequenced in a study of cytomegalovirus exposure and HLA in healthy donors. PCR used 60 Vbeta primers and 13 Jbeta primers. Clones were sequenced by immunoSEQ multiplex PCR, and TCRdb holds only the in-frame ones, with some missing. This sample has 210,000 or so clones; approximately 88% occur once, and the top ten carry over 0.65%. The sample comprised PBMCs. The receptors here all came from a boy aged 2-9 years in good health and CMV-seronegative.

This clone appeared a few times. The chain joins TRBV4-1 to TRBJ1-2; a weak D match, TRBD1 (6 bases). V was pared by 0 bases and J by 4 bases, with 12 bases between. The germline CDR1 and CDR2 sequences are MGHRA and YSYEKL. The CDR3 extends over 15 amino acids. In nucleotides, the CDR3 is TGCGCCAGCAGCCAAGAAGACAGGAGAAGCTATGGCTACACCTTC. It yields the protein CASSQEDRRSYGYTF.

This clone has more than one count but fewer than ten. The chain combines TRBV7-9 with TRBJ1-4; unclear D gene. The CDR3 extends over 14 amino acids. Trimming cost V 5 bases and J 1 base, with 8 bases left between them. Germline V gene lookup returns CDR1 SEHNR and CDR2 FQNEAQ (reference sequence). CDR3 sequence reads: CASSTGITNEKLFF. In DNA, the CDR3 is TGTGCCAGCAGCACGGGGATAACTAATGAAAAACTGTTTTTT. Full variable domain (missing parts from reference TRBV7-9 and TRBJ1-4): DTGVSQNPRHKITKRGQNVTFRCDPISEHNRLYWYRQTLGQGPEFLTYFQNEAQLEKSRLLSDRFSAERPKGSFSTLEIQRTEQGDSAMYLCASSTGITNEKLFFGSGTQLSVL.

The genes are TRBV19 and TRBJ2-3; D remains unclear. The ends were cut back, 2 bases at V and 4 bases at J, with 16 bases in the middle. The CDR3 spans 16 residues. Germline V gene lookup returns CDR1 LNHDA and CDR2 SQIVND (reference sequence). The CDR3 sequence: CASSILGLKAADTQYF. The CDR3 bases are TGTGCCAGTAGTATATTGGGCCTCAAAGCCGCAGATACGCAGTATTTT.

V is TRBV7-2 and J is TRBJ1-2; 7 bases are a match to TRBD1. The J segment lost 3 bases and the V segment lost 0 bases, leaving 7 bases of the junction unmatched. The germline gives CDR1 SGHTA, CDR2 FQGNSA. The CDR3 extends over 16 amino acids. CDR3 coding DNA: TGTGCCAGCAGCTTAGCCCTAACAGGGGTCCACTATGGCTACACCTTC. Translated, it gives CASSLALTGVHYGYTF.

V is TRBV7-2 and J is TRBJ2-5; a possible D gene is TRBD2 (5 bases). CDR1 and CDR2 (germline): SGHTA, FQGNSA. V lost 6 bases, J lost 5 bases, and 22 bases lay in between. The CDR3 is 16 residues long. CDR3 bases: TGTGCCAGCAGTCCACGCCTCGCGGGTGTACGCGAGACCCAGTACTTC. Its translation: CASSPRLAGVRETQYF.

In DNA form, the CDR3 reads TGTGCCTGGAGTATTAGCGGGAAAACAGATACGCAGTATTTT. It encodes CAWSISGKTDTQYF. The chain is built from TRBV30 and TRBJ2-3; the match to TRBD2 covers 8 bases. The germline gives CDR1 GTSNPN, CDR2 SVGIG (reference sequence). The length of the CDR3 is 14 residues. The trim removed 2 bases at V and 3 bases at J, leaving 4 bases unmatched.

The chain has TRBV27 and TRBJ2-7; tentative D call: TRBD1 (6 bases). V was clipped by 6 bases and J by 6 bases, with 15 bases between them. The CDR3 is 13 amino acids. From germline, CDR1 is MNHEY and CDR2 SMNVEV (reference sequence). The CDR3 spells CASRRDILLEQYF. The CDR3 DNA follows: TGTGCCAGCAGACGGGACATATTACTCGAGCAGTACTTC.

The J gene is TRBJ2-7, the V gene TRBV11-2, with 8 nucleotides matching TRBD1. Germline loops: CDR1 SGHAT, CDR2 FQNNGV. The CDR3 covers 15 residues. V was pared by 5 bases and J by 2 bases, with 8 bases of the junction left unmatched. CDR3 residues: CASSPIRDRTYEQYF. The CDR3 DNA is TGTGCCAGCAGCCCAATCCGGGACAGGACCTACGAGCAGTACTTC. The variable domain in full, with the rest retrieved from reference TRBV11-2 and TRBJ2-7, is EAGVAQSPRYKIIEKRQSVAFWCNPISGHATLYWYQQILGQGPKLLIQFQNNGVVDDSQLPKDRFSAERLKGVDSTLKIQPAKLEDSAVYLCASSPIRDRTYEQYFGPGTRLTVT.

This clone was found a few times. The J gene is TRBJ1-1, the V gene TRBV10-1; D ambiguous. Trimming cost V 3 bases and J 10 bases, with 12 bases left between them. The CDR3 runs 12 residues. Germline lookup yields CDR1 WNHNN and CDR2 SYGVQD (reference sequence). CDR3 in DNA: TGCGCCAGCAGTGAAGACATCGAGGGAGCTTTCTTT. Translation gives CASSEDIEGAFF.

This chain connects TRBV7-2 to TRBJ1-4; TRBD1 is a possible D gene (6 bases). CDR1 is SGHTA and CDR2 is FQGNSA in the germline V gene. This CDR3 region has 18 residues. Trimming left V 1 base short and J 1 base short, with 16 bases between. CDR3 coding DNA: TGTGCCAGCAGCTTAGGGGGGGGACATAGGGTAACTAATGAAAAACTGTTTTTT. Encoded protein: CASSLGGGHRVTNEKLFF.

The chain has TRBV7-2 and TRBJ2-1; 10 nucleotides align to TRBD2. CDR3 length equals 19 residues. The V gene end was trimmed by 1 base and the J gene end by 1 base; junction bases not matched to a gene: 10. Germline V gene lookup returns CDR1 SGHTA and CDR2 FQGNSA. The CDR3 region is CASSLDRAPGLASYNEQFF. DNA for the CDR3: TGTGCCAGCAGCTTAGATCGTGCCCCGGGACTAGCGTCCTACAATGAGCAGTTCTTC.

The chain has TRBV13 and TRBJ1-2, with TRBD1 matching over 7 bases. The CDR3 sequence is 13 residues long. After removal of 5 bases from V and 3 bases from J, the junction contained 3 bases not matched to a gene. Per germline, CDR1 PRHDT and CDR2 FYEKMQ (reference sequence). The CDR3 reads CASSLGQDYGYTF. The DNA for the CDR3 is TGTGCCAGCAGCCTCGGACAGGACTATGGCTACACCTTC.

This sequence joins TRBV15 and TRBJ1-6; D remains unclear. Germline assignment: CDR1 LNHNV and CDR2 YYDKDF (reference sequence). This CDR3 has 15 amino acids. V was pared by 1 base and J by 7 bases, with 11 bases between. This CDR3 is CATSRAGGRNSPLHF. In DNA form, the CDR3 reads TGTGCCACCAGCAGAGCTGGAGGACGGAATTCACCCCTCCACTTT.

This sequence joins TRBV15 and TRBJ2-2; TRBD1 aligns across 8 bases. The CDR3 covers 15 residues. In germline, CDR1 is LNHNV, CDR2 YYDKDF (reference sequence). V lost 6 bases and J lost 4; bases outside the gene matches: 7. CDR3 DNA sequence: TGTGCCACCAGACCCGACAGGGGAGTCACCGGGGAGCTGTTTTTT. This sequence encodes CATRPDRGVTGELFF.

This chain joins TRBV19 and TRBJ2-7, with 7 positions matching TRBD2. Germline loops: CDR1 LNHDA, CDR2 SQIVND (reference sequence). The CDR3 runs 14 residues. After removal of 3 bases from V and 4 bases from J, the junction contained 6 bases not matched to a gene. The CDR3: CASSIPGLPYEQYF. As DNA, the CDR3 is TGTGCCAGTAGTATCCCGGGACTACCATACGAGCAGTACTTC.

The V and J genes are TRBV12-5 and TRBJ1-2, with D perhaps TRBD1 (5 bases). The V end was cut by 6 bases, the J end by 6 bases, with 11 bases between. The CDR3 runs to 12 residues. Germline CDR1 and CDR2: LGHNT and FRNRAP. The CDR3 nucleotides are TGTGCTAGTGGACAGGTGACAAATGGCTACACCTTC. It encodes CASGQVTNGYTF.

The CDR3 protein is CASSLTRENTGELFF. The CDR3 DNA follows: TGTGCCAGCAGCTTAACCAGGGAGAACACCGGGGAGCTGTTTTTT. This sequence joins TRBV7-2 and TRBJ2-2, with a weak D call TRBD1 (5 bases). The CDR3 runs to 15 residues. Germline lookup yields CDR1 SGHTA and CDR2 FQGNSA. V lost 2 bases, J lost 1 base, and 8 bases lay in between.

The genes are TRBV27 and TRBJ2-1, with D perhaps matching TRBD1 (6 bases). Germline V gene sequence: CDR1 MNHEY, CDR2 SMNVEV (reference sequence). V was cut by 0 bases and J by 5 bases, with 14 bases left in between. The CDR3 contains 16 residues. In DNA, the CDR3 is TGTGCCAGCAGTTTATCATGGGGGCGTACGCACAATGAGCAGTTCTTC. This encodes CASSLSWGRTHNEQFF.

The chain has TRBV9 and TRBJ2-7; possible D gene TRBD1, 5 bases. The CDR3 is made up of 14 amino acids. Germline CDR1 is SGDLS and CDR2 is YYNGEE. V lost 3 bases to trimming and J lost 4 bases, with 14 bases between them. The CDR3 DNA is TGTGCCAGCAGCGAGGGCGGCAGGGAATACGAGCAGTACTTC. It is translated as CASSEGGREYEQYF.

This rearrangement joins TRBV21-1 to TRBJ2-3; the table assigns TRBD2, which was not confirmed against the DNA. TRBV21-1 is assigned pseudogene status. This CDR3 has 15 residues. The CDR3 DNA sequence: TGTGCCAGCACCCCGTTCACTCGCGGCACAGATACGCAGTATTTT. Amino acids: CASTPFTRGTDTQYF.

The J gene is TRBJ2-7, the V gene TRBV7-2; 7 positions match TRBD2. V gave up 2 bases and J gave up 1 base; unmatched junction bases: 5. The CDR3 extends over 15 amino acids. Germline V gene data show CDR1 as SGHTA and CDR2 as FQGNSA. The CDR3 region is CASSLRGERSYEQYF. The CDR3 region has the DNA TGTGCCAGCAGCTTACGGGGGGAGCGTTCCTACGAGCAGTACTTC. Combining the CDR3 with reference TRBV7-2 and TRBJ2-7 gives the whole variable domain GAGVSQSPSNKVTEKGKDVELRCDPISGHTALYWYRQSLGQGLEFLIYFQGNSAPDKSGLPSDRFSAERTGGSVSTLTIQRTQQEDSAVYLCASSLRGERSYEQYFGPGTRLTVT.